These T cell receptor beta chains were read from a single sample in a study of chemoradiotherapy in HPV16-positive cancers. Here immunoSEQ multiplex PCR was the method, and the copy in TCRdb shows in-frame clones only, minus some. The table records about 5,900 clones, around 80% of them present only once. Sequencing was performed on tumor tissue, taken from a patient who underwent chemoradiotherapy. The receptors were sampled from a human donor with HPV-associated anogenital cancer. Both conserved end residues are part of each CDR3. D genes are given only for firm matches. Clone size, where shown, is once, few, many, or a class for clones that have expanded.

V gene: TRBV7-2; clone size: -; J gene: TRBJ2-7; D gene: -; CDR3 protein: CASRKADRGYEQYF; CDR3 DNA: TGTGCCAGCCGCAAGGCTGATCGGGGGTACGAGCAGTACTTC
V gene: TRBV30; clone size: -; J gene: TRBJ1-3; D gene: TRBD1; CDR3 protein: CAWGQGALGNTIYF; CDR3 DNA: TGTGCCTGGGGACAGGGGGCACTGGGAAACACCATATATTTT
V gene: TRBV7-2; clone size: -; J gene: TRBJ1-6; D gene: TRBD1; CDR3 protein: CASSIGQDIGPLHF; CDR3 DNA: TGTGCCAGCAGCATCGGACAGGACATCGGACCCCTCCACTTT
V gene: TRBV18; clone size: -; J gene: TRBJ1-2; D gene: -; CDR3 protein: CASSQTHELYGYTF; CDR3 DNA: TGTGCCAGCTCACAAACGCACGAACTTTATGGCTACACCTTC
V gene: TRBV5-5; clone size: -; J gene: TRBJ1-2; D gene: TRBD1; CDR3 protein: CASSRGGTGDLYGYTF; CDR3 DNA: TGTGCCAGCAGCCGCGGTGGGACAGGGGATTTATATGGCTACACCTTC
V gene: TRBV16; clone size: -; J gene: TRBJ1-1; D gene: TRBD1; CDR3 protein: CASSPRQGAGTEAFF; CDR3 DNA: TGTGCCAGCAGCCCTCGACAGGGGGCAGGAACTGAAGCTTTCTTT
V gene: TRBV4-1; clone size: -; J gene: TRBJ2-3; D gene: TRBD2; CDR3 protein: CASSQGWTSGGADTQYF; CDR3 DNA: TGCGCCAGCAGCCAGGGTTGGACTAGCGGGGGAGCAGATACGCAGTATTTT
V gene: TRBV4-1; clone size: -; J gene: TRBJ2-2; D gene: TRBD2; CDR3 protein: CASSQMALAGGNTGELFF; CDR3 DNA: TGCGCCAGCAGCCAAATGGCCCTAGCGGGGGGGAACACCGGGGAGCTGTTTTTT
V gene: TRBV7-8; clone size: -; J gene: TRBJ1-4; D gene: -; CDR3 protein: CASSSWRAANNEKLFF; CDR3 DNA: TGTGCCAGCAGCTCTTGGCGAGCGGCGAATAATGAAAAACTGTTTTTT
V gene: TRBV5-1; clone size: -; J gene: TRBJ2-1; D gene: TRBD1; CDR3 protein: CASMLGQGVFNEQFF; CDR3 DNA: TGCGCCAGCATGCTCGGACAGGGGGTTTTTAATGAGCAGTTCTTC
V gene: TRBV2; clone size: -; J gene: TRBJ1-2; D gene: TRBD1; CDR3 protein: CASSGQGDNYGYTF; CDR3 DNA: TGTGCCAGCAGCGGACAGGGCGATAACTATGGCTACACCTTC
V gene: TRBV30; clone size: -; J gene: TRBJ1-5; D gene: TRBD1; CDR3 protein: CAWSRTGGFNQPQHF; CDR3 DNA: TGTGCCTGGAGTCGGACAGGGGGCTTCAATCAGCCCCAGCATTTT
V gene: TRBV5-6; clone size: -; J gene: TRBJ2-1; D gene: -; CDR3 protein: CASSLGDREGNEQFF; CDR3 DNA: TGTGCCAGCAGCTTGGGAGACAGGGAGGGGAATGAGCAGTTCTTC
V gene: TRBV19; clone size: -; J gene: TRBJ2-7; D gene: TRBD2; CDR3 protein: CASSRGGGGTYEQYF; CDR3 DNA: TGTGCCAGTAGTAGGGGGGGCGGGGGGACCTACGAGCAGTACTTC
V gene: TRBV28; clone size: -; J gene: TRBJ1-2; D gene: -; CDR3 protein: CASSLYQGRYGYTF; CDR3 DNA: TGTGCCAGCAGTTTATACCAAGGTCGTTATGGCTACACCTTC
V gene: TRBV5-1; clone size: -; J gene: TRBJ2-3; D gene: TRBD1; CDR3 protein: CASSSGTGITTDTQYF; CDR3 DNA: TGCGCCAGCAGCAGCGGGACAGGGATTACCACAGATACGCAGTATTTT
V gene: TRBV7-9; clone size: -; J gene: TRBJ1-2; D gene: -; CDR3 protein: CASSLVGRSNYGYTF; CDR3 DNA: TGTGCCAGCAGCTTAGTAGGACGATCTAACTATGGCTACACCTTC
V gene: TRBV7-9; clone size: few; J gene: TRBJ2-7; D gene: TRBD2; CDR3 protein: CASRDGLEYEQYF; CDR3 DNA: TGTGCCAGCAGAGACGGACTAGAATACGAGCAGTACTTC
V gene: TRBV6-5; clone size: once; J gene: TRBJ2-1; D gene: -; CDR3 protein: CASSYSGQIDNEQFF; CDR3 DNA: TGTGCCAGCAGTTACTCAGGACAAATAGACAATGAGCAGTTCTTC
V gene: TRBV30; clone size: large; J gene: TRBJ2-3; D gene: TRBD2; CDR3 protein: CAWSPQRESQYF; CDR3 DNA: TGTGCCTGGAGTCCGCAGCGGGAATCGCAGTATTTT
V gene: TRBV10-3; clone size: -; J gene: TRBJ2-3; D gene: TRBD2; CDR3 protein: CAISAPSGADTQYF; CDR3 DNA: TGTGCCATCAGTGCCCCTAGCGGTGCGGATACGCAGTATTTT
V gene: TRBV5-1; clone size: -; J gene: TRBJ1-1; D gene: -; CDR3 protein: CASSVATLVDTEAFF; CDR3 DNA: TGCGCCAGCAGCGTCGCAACCTTGGTGGACACTGAAGCTTTCTTT
V gene: TRBV19; clone size: -; J gene: TRBJ2-5; D gene: TRBD2; CDR3 protein: CASSTVAGALQETQYF; CDR3 DNA: TGTGCCAGTAGTACCGTAGCGGGGGCGTTACAAGAGACCCAGTACTTC
V gene: TRBV18; clone size: -; J gene: TRBJ1-2; D gene: -; CDR3 protein: CASSPEAGDGYTF; CDR3 DNA: TGTGCCAGCTCACCTGAGGCAGGGGATGGCTACACCTTC
V gene: TRBV9; clone size: -; J gene: TRBJ2-7; D gene: -; CDR3 protein: CASSPRQESSYEQYF; CDR3 DNA: TGTGCCAGCAGCCCCCGACAGGAAAGCTCCTACGAGCAGTACTTC
V gene: TRBV5-1; clone size: -; J gene: TRBJ2-7; D gene: -; CDR3 protein: CASSDSYEQYF; CDR3 DNA: TGCGCCAGCAGCGACAGCTACGAGCAGTACTTC
V gene: TRBV6-1; clone size: -; J gene: TRBJ1-6; D gene: -; CDR3 protein: CASSYNSPLHF; CDR3 DNA: TGTGCCAGCAGTTATAATTCACCCCTCCACTTT
V gene: TRBV19; clone size: -; J gene: TRBJ2-5; D gene: TRBD1; CDR3 protein: CASNPTGRGTQYF; CDR3 DNA: TGTGCCAGTAACCCGACAGGGAGAGGGACCCAGTACTTC
V gene: TRBV13; clone size: few; J gene: TRBJ2-1; D gene: -; CDR3 protein: CASSLVDRLMFF; CDR3 DNA: TGTGCCAGCAGCTTAGTGGACAGACTAATGTTCTTC
V gene: TRBV7-8; clone size: few; J gene: TRBJ1-5; D gene: -; CDR3 protein: CASNRGGAQPQHF; CDR3 DNA: TGTGCCAGCAATCGAGGGGGGGCACAGCCCCAGCATTTT
V gene: TRBV6-1; clone size: few; J gene: TRBJ1-2; D gene: -; CDR3 protein: CASKVAANYGYTF; CDR3 DNA: TGTGCCAGCAAGGTAGCGGCGAACTATGGCTACACCTTC
V gene: TRBV7-7; clone size: -; J gene: TRBJ2-1; D gene: -; CDR3 protein: CASSLVLAPYNEQFF; CDR3 DNA: TGTGCTAGCAGCTTAGTTTTAGCGCCCTACAATGAGCAGTTCTTC
V gene: TRBV7-3; clone size: -; J gene: TRBJ2-2; D gene: TRBD2; CDR3 protein: CASSLQSGALTGELFF; CDR3 DNA: TGTGCCAGCAGCTTACAAAGCGGGGCCCTCACCGGGGAGCTGTTTTTT
V gene: TRBV6-1; clone size: -; J gene: TRBJ1-1; D gene: -; CDR3 protein: CASSPQTHGNTEAFF; CDR3 DNA: TGTGCCAGCAGTCCCCAGACCCATGGGAACACTGAAGCTTTCTTT
V gene: TRBV18; clone size: -; J gene: TRBJ2-7; D gene: -; CDR3 protein: CASSPLDSYEQYF; CDR3 DNA: TGTGCCAGCTCACCATTGGACTCCTACGAGCAGTACTTC
V gene: TRBV2; clone size: -; J gene: TRBJ1-1; D gene: -; CDR3 protein: CASSLAFF; CDR3 DNA: TGTGCCAGCTCCCTAGCTTTCTTT
V gene: TRBV5-8; clone size: -; J gene: TRBJ1-5; D gene: TRBD1; CDR3 protein: CASSRGGTGWHQPQHF; CDR3 DNA: TGTGCCAGCAGCCGGGGGGGGACAGGGTGGCATCAGCCCCAGCATTTT
V gene: TRBV27; clone size: -; J gene: TRBJ2-1; D gene: TRBD1; CDR3 protein: CASSLSGTEYNEQFF; CDR3 DNA: TGTGCCAGCAGTCTCTCCGGGACAGAATACAATGAGCAGTTCTTC
V gene: TRBV7-3; clone size: once; J gene: TRBJ2-6; D gene: -; CDR3 protein: CASSLLGDSSGANVLTF; CDR3 DNA: TGTGCCAGCAGCTTGCTCGGAGATTCCTCTGGGGCCAACGTCCTGACTTTC
V gene: TRBV4-2; clone size: once; J gene: TRBJ1-1; D gene: -; CDR3 protein: CASSQDGIFTEAFF; CDR3 DNA: TGTGCCAGCAGCCAAGATGGGATATTCACTGAAGCTTTCTTT
V gene: TRBV7-3; clone size: -; J gene: TRBJ2-1; D gene: TRBD2; CDR3 protein: CASSLETSGGAGEQFF; CDR3 DNA: TGTGCCAGCAGCTTAGAGACTAGCGGGGGGGCCGGTGAGCAGTTCTTC
V gene: TRBV7-8; clone size: -; J gene: TRBJ1-1; D gene: -; CDR3 protein: CASSPHVNTEAFF; CDR3 DNA: TGTGCCAGCAGCCCACACGTGAACACTGAAGCTTTCTTT
V gene: TRBV6-6; clone size: -; J gene: TRBJ2-7; D gene: -; CDR3 protein: CASSRTQDSPYEQYF; CDR3 DNA: TGTGCCAGCAGCCGCACCCAAGATTCTCCCTACGAGCAGTACTTC
V gene: TRBV2; clone size: few; J gene: TRBJ2-7; D gene: -; CDR3 protein: CASSAAPPEQYF; CDR3 DNA: TGTGCCAGCAGTGCCGCGCCTCCCGAGCAGTACTTC
V gene: TRBV5-3; clone size: -; J gene: TRBJ2-5; D gene: TRBD1; CDR3 protein: CASSSTGGEETQYF; CDR3 DNA: TGTGCCAGCAGCTCGACAGGGGGCGAAGAGACCCAGTACTTC
V gene: TRBV5-1; clone size: few; J gene: TRBJ1-4; D gene: TRBD1; CDR3 protein: CASSSGQGNEKLFF; CDR3 DNA: TGCGCCAGCAGCTCCGGACAGGGTAATGAAAAACTGTTTTTT
V gene: TRBV5-1; clone size: few; J gene: TRBJ1-1; D gene: -; CDR3 protein: CASSFDGLIEAFF; CDR3 DNA: TGCGCCAGCAGCTTCGACGGACTAATTGAAGCTTTCTTT
V gene: TRBV19; clone size: -; J gene: TRBJ1-5; D gene: -; CDR3 protein: CASAVGEDQPQHF; CDR3 DNA: TGTGCCAGCGCAGTGGGGGAGGATCAGCCCCAGCATTTT
V gene: TRBV7-2; clone size: -; J gene: TRBJ2-5; D gene: TRBD2; CDR3 protein: CASSSGGASQETQYF; CDR3 DNA: TGTGCCAGCAGCTCGGGGGGGGCAAGCCAAGAGACCCAGTACTTC
V gene: TRBV5-1; clone size: large; J gene: TRBJ1-5; D gene: -; CDR3 protein: CASSEGSYSNQPQHF; CDR3 DNA: TGCGCCAGCAGCGAAGGCAGTTATAGCAATCAGCCCCAGCATTTT
V gene: TRBV7-2; clone size: -; J gene: TRBJ1-2; D gene: TRBD1; CDR3 protein: CASSLGRRDRTFTF; CDR3 DNA: TGTGCCAGCAGCTTAGGGCGAAGGGACAGGACGTTCACCTTC
V gene: TRBV29-1; clone size: once; J gene: TRBJ2-3; D gene: TRBD1; CDR3 protein: CSVRATGVSTDTQYF; CDR3 DNA: TGCAGCGTTCGGGCTACAGGGGTTAGCACAGATACGCAGTATTTT